Below, one T cell receptor (beta chain) is given with its context. Sequencing used immunoSEQ multiplex PCR; TCRdb keeps in-frame clones, though not all of them. The sample has around 19,000 clones, over 70% seen once. These data belong to a study of T cell clones after liver transplantation. Study background: Until 12-24 months post-transplant, subjects got standard immunosuppression and no induction.

V lost 5 bases and J 2 bases, leaving 13 bases between the germline ends. The CDR3 runs to 15 residues. In germline, CDR1 is MDHEN, CDR2 SYDVKM. Sequenced here: CD8+ T cells from blood, sampled before liver transplant. The rearrangement joins TRBV28 to TRBJ1-5; D perhaps matches TRBD1 (6 bases). This clonotype was sampled from a human donor who received a liver transplant. CDR3 residues: CASSPRGLGNQPQHF. CDR3 nucleotides: TGTGCCAGCAGTCCCCGGGGGCTGGGCAATCAGCCCCAGCATTTT.